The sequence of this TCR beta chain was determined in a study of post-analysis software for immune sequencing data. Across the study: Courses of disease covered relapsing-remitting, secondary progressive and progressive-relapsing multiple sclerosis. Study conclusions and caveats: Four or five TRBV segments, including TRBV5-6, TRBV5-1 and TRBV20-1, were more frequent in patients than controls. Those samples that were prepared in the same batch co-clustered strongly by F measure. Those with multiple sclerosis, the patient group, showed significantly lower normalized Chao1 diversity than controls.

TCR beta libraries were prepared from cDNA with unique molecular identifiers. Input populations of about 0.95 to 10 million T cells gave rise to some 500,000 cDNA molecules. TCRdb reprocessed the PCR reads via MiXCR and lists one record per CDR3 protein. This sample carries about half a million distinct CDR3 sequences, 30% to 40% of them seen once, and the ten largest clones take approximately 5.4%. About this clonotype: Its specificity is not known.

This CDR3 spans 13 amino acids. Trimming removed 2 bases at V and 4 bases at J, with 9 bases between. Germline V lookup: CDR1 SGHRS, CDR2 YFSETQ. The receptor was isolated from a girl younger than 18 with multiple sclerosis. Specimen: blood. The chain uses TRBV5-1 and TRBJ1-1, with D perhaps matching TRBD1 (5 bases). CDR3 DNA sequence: TGCGCCAGCAGCTTATGGGGCTCCACTGAAGCTTTCTTT. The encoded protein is CASSLWGSTEAFF.